The source of this T cell receptor (beta chain) is a study of CD8 T cells in Susac syndrome. Whole-study findings and limits: The authors acknowledged that the study's TCR sequencing and HLA analysis involved relatively few individuals.

In regard to this clonotype: Its cognate antigen is unknown.

From blood CD8+ and CD4+ T cells, TCR beta sequences were generated. TEMRA cells were FACS-enriched, while CD8+ and CD4+ T cells were negatively isolated. This CDR3 comprises 14 residues. The V end was cut by 1 base, the J end by 5 bases, with 11 bases between. CDR1 SSHAT and CDR2 FNYEAQ come from the germline V gene (reference sequence). RNA was extracted with the RNeasy kit, and a quantity of about 0.5 to 1 ug was reverse transcribed using random hexamers. Across 54 Vbeta and 13 Jbeta, TCR beta CDR3 was amplified with immunoSEQ multiplex PCR. Each CDR3 protein gets one entry after TCRdb re-called the immunoSEQ multiplex PCR reads with MiXCR. Of about 120,000 distinct CDR3 sequences in the sample, just under 95% are singletons; the top ten hold about 0.096%.

The chain recombines TRBV7-7 with TRBJ2-5, with D possibly called TRBD1 or TRBD2 (5 bases each). This receptor was identified in a human donor with multiple sclerosis. Sequencing was done on a sample of CD4+ T cells from PBMCs. CDR3 amino acids: CASSLGMGEETQYF. The CDR3, as DNA: TGTGCCAGCAGCTTAGGGATGGGGGAGGAGACCCAGTACTTC.